This T cell receptor (beta chain) was obtained from a study of PD-1 blockade in classical Hodgkin lymphoma. Study-wide results and limits: Repertoire differences lack defined causes, possibly disease activity or prior therapy.

V was cut by 0 bases and J by 0 bases, with 6 bases left in between. Germline loops: CDR1 LNHNV, CDR2 YYDKDF (reference sequence). The CDR3 runs to 15 residues. Time point given: cycle 4 day 1 (C4D1), after 5 to 7 weeks of nivolumab. There was relapse after autologous stem cell transplantation in every patient, and there was variation in brentuximab vedotin exposure. Starting with thawed PBMCs, CD4+ T cells were purified by magnetic negative selection. Clones were sequenced by immunoSEQ multiplex PCR, and TCRdb holds only the in-frame ones, with some missing. The repertoire holds 20,000 or so clones, with approximately 87% as singletons. About this clone itself: Its antigen is undetermined.

The input for sequencing was CD4+ T cells from blood, taken before the fourth cycle of nivolumab. This sequence originates from a human donor with classical Hodgkin lymphoma. This chain uses TRBV15 with TRBJ2-1; D gene uncertain. CDR3 amino acids: CATSRERSSYNEQFF. CDR3 sequence (DNA): TGTGCCACCAGCAGAGAGCGGAGCTCCTACAATGAGCAGTTCTTC.